One and the same sample provided the 17 T cell receptor beta chains below, sequenced in a study of vaccination and CD4 T cells after COVID-19. Sequencing of DNA taken from cultured CD4+ T cells relied on the Oncomine TCR Beta short-read assay. TCRdb fed the PCR reads into MiXCR, producing one record per CDR3 protein. The sample shows tens of thousands of distinct CDR3 sequences, 35% to 45% of them seen only once. Sample treatment: 10-day PBMC culture with coronavirus spike peptide pools or control peptides (ViraFEST assay). Their antigen targets remain unknown. Sequenced material: CD4+ T cells from blood, cultured in vitro, taken before SARS-CoV-2 vaccination. These receptors all stem from a human donor who received a COVID-19 vaccine.

This clonotype was picked up a small number of times. The rearrangement links TRBV20-1 to TRBJ1-2, with 9 bases lining up with TRBD1. Looked up from germline, CDR1 is DFQATT and CDR2 is SNEGSKA (reference sequence). J was trimmed by 4 bases and V by 6 bases; bases with no gene match: 9. The CDR3 runs to 14 residues. Here the CDR3 reads CSATHDRGGYGYTF. The CDR3 bases are TGCAGTGCCACCCATGACAGGGGGGGCTATGGCTACACCTTC.

This clonotype was seen once. J is TRBJ1-1 and V is TRBV29-1, with 8 bases identical to TRBD1. V was clipped by 7 bases and J by 3 bases; unmatched bases: 10. The germline CDR1 and CDR2 sequences are SQVTM and ANQGSEA. The CDR3 has 14 residues. CDR3 sequence reads: CSAGRGHEDTEAFF. Here the CDR3 DNA reads TGCAGCGCGGGCAGGGGGCATGAAGACACTGAAGCTTTCTTT.

This clonotype was counted a few times. The CDR3 DNA follows: TGCGCCAGCAGCTCCCAACGGACAGGGAGCCATCGGGGCTACACCTTC. It codes for CASSSQRTGSHRGYTF. This chain joins TRBV5-1 and TRBJ1-2; 8 bases are shared with TRBD1. The V gene's germline CDR1 is SGHRS and CDR2 YFSETQ. V lost 3 bases to trimming and J lost 8 bases; unmatched junction nucleotides: 15. The CDR3 has 16 amino acids.

The sample holds a few counts of this clonotype. The CDR3: CAGKPNTGELFF. Written as DNA, the CDR3 is TGTGCCGGAAAACCTAACACCGGGGAGCTGTTTTTT. The chain combines TRBV6-1 with TRBJ2-2; D remains ambiguous. CDR3 size: 12 residues. With 11 bases removed from V and 2 bases from J, the gap between germline ends came to 9 bases. The germline V gene encodes CDR1 MNHNS and CDR2 SASEGT.

This clonotype has more than one count but fewer than ten. J is TRBJ1-5 and V is TRBV12-3 or TRBV12-4, with 10 bases matching TRBD1. V shed 6 bases and J 6 bases; nucleotides not matched to a gene: 8. This CDR3 is built from 15 residues. The CDR3 DNA reads as TGTGCCAGCAGCCTGACAGGGGGCTCTGCTCAGCCCCAGCATTTT. Translation gives CASSLTGGSAQPQHF.

The chain is built from TRBV24-1 and TRBJ2-1; 8 positions match TRBD1. CDR3 length: 16 amino acids. Germline trimming cut 1 base from V and 7 bases from J; bases unmatched to any gene: 8. CDR1 KGHDR and CDR2 SFDVKD come from the germline V gene. The CDR3 nucleotides are TGTGCCACCAGTGATTTACGGACAGGGTTAAGGAATGAGCAGTTCTTC. Protein sequence: CATSDLRTGLRNEQFF.

This chain connects TRBV20-1 to TRBJ1-5, with 7 bases that match TRBD1. The V segment lost 3 bases and the J segment 2 bases; nucleotides outside the gene matches: 4. CDR3 length equals 14 residues. From germline, CDR1 is DFQATT and CDR2 SNEGSKA (reference sequence). The CDR3 is CSASEGAGNQPQHF. CDR3 sequence (DNA): TGCAGTGCTAGTGAGGGGGCCGGCAATCAGCCCCAGCATTTT.

CDR3 nucleotides: TGCAGTGCTAGTTTGTTCATGGGGAAAGAGGGCAATCAGCCCCAGCATTTT. This gives the protein CSASLFMGKEGNQPQHF. The chain is built from TRBV20-1 and TRBJ1-5; D gene ambiguous. V lost 3 bases and J 2 bases, leaving 20 bases between the germline ends. Germline loops: CDR1 DFQATT, CDR2 SNEGSKA (reference sequence). The CDR3 totals 17 residues.

This chain connects TRBV12-3 or TRBV12-4 to TRBJ2-2, with TRBD2 as a possible D gene (5 bases). The CDR3 extends over 14 amino acids. V lost 6 bases to trimming and J lost 5 bases, with 13 bases between them. The CDR3 is CASRARAATGELFF. The CDR3 coding sequence is TGTGCCAGCAGAGCCAGAGCGGCAACCGGGGAGCTGTTTTTT.

V gene TRBV20-1 combines with J gene TRBJ1-4; 9 nucleotides align to TRBD1. Germline V gives CDR1 DFQATT, CDR2 SNEGSKA (reference sequence). Trimming cost V 6 bases and J 8 bases; bases outside gene matches: 4. The CDR3 length is 12 residues. The CDR3 DNA is TGCAGTGCCGGGACAGGGAGGGAAAAACTGTTTTTT. Translating gives CSAGTGREKLFF.

The chain links TRBV2 to TRBJ1-2; 7 nucleotides match TRBD1. The CDR3 extends over 15 amino acids. With V trimmed by 4 bases and J by 5 bases, 10 bases remained unmatched. CDR1 SNHLY and CDR2 FYNNEI come from the germline V gene. The CDR3 reads CASSVGTADSYGYTF. CDR3 sequence (DNA): TGTGCCAGCAGTGTGGGGACAGCAGATTCTTATGGCTACACCTTC.

J is TRBJ2-3 and V is TRBV30; 8 bases match TRBD1. Germline V gives CDR1 GTSNPN, CDR2 SVGIG (reference sequence). There are 15 residues in the CDR3. V dropped 5 bases and J dropped 5; count of bases not matched to a gene: 12. This CDR3 is CAWGPGQGLQDTQYF. DNA for the CDR3: TGTGCCTGGGGGCCCGGACAGGGTTTGCAAGATACGCAGTATTTT.

V is TRBV7-2 and J is TRBJ1-2; D remains ambiguous. CDR3 length: 14 residues. V gave up 7 bases and J gave up 6 bases, with 18 bases separating them. In germline, CDR1 is SGHTA, CDR2 FQGNSA. The CDR3 DNA reads TGTGCCAGCACCTTTCGGGAAGCACTCAATGGCTACACCTTC. It specifies CASTFREALNGYTF.

This clonotype was counted only a few times. The chain links TRBV4-1 to TRBJ2-2, with 11 bases lining up with TRBD2. With V trimmed by 2 bases and J by 2 bases, 7 bases remained unmatched. Germline V gives CDR1 MGHRA, CDR2 YSYEKL. CDR3 length: 18 amino acids. For the CDR3, the DNA is TGCGCCAGCAGCCAAACCCCCGGGACTAGCGGCAACACCGGGGAGCTGTTTTTT. It codes for CASSQTPGTSGNTGELFF.

The CDR3 is CASSWTANTGELFF. The CDR3 nucleotides read TGTGCCAGCAGTTGGACGGCGAACACCGGGGAGCTGTTTTTT. The chain employs TRBV2 and TRBJ2-2; no firm D call. The CDR3 runs to 14 residues. V dropped 5 bases and J dropped 0 bases, with 7 bases sitting between them. Germline assignment: CDR1 SNHLY and CDR2 FYNNEI.

This clonotype is categorized as medium-sized. The V gene is TRBV30, the J gene TRBJ1-1, with D perhaps matching TRBD1 (6 bases). The CDR3 is made up of 15 amino acids. Trimming pared 0 bases from V and 1 base from J, leaving 12 bases between. Germline V lookup: CDR1 GTSNPN, CDR2 SVGIG (reference sequence). The DNA for the CDR3 is TGTGCCTGGAGTGTGGGGACATGGGCGAACACTGAAGCTTTCTTT. It yields the protein CAWSVGTWANTEAFF.

This chain links TRBV5-1 with TRBJ2-7; tentatively, D is TRBD1 (6 bases). The ends were cut back, 7 bases at V and 0 bases at J, with 14 bases in the middle. Germline CDR1 is SGHRS and CDR2 is YFSETQ. The CDR3 contains 14 residues. The CDR3: CASSQGATSYEQYF. The CDR3, as DNA: TGCGCCAGCTCACAGGGCGCTACCTCCTACGAGCAGTACTTC.